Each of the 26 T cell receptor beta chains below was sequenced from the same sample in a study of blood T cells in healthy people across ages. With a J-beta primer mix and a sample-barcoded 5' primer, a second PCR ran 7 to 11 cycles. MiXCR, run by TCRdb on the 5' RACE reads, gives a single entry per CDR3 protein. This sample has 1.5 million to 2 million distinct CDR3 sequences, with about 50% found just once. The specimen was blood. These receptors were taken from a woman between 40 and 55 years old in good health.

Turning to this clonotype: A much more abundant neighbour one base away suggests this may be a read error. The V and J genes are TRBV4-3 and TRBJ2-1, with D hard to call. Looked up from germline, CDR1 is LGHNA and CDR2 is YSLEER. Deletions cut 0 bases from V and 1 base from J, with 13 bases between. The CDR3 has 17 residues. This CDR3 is CASSQDTAGVSYNEQFF. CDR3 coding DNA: TGCGCCAGCAGCCAAGATACCGCAGGAGTGTCCTACAATGAGCAGTTCTTC.

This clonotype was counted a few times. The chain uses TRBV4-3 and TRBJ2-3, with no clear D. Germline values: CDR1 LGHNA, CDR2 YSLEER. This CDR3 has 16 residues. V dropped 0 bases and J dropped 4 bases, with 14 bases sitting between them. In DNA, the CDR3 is TGCGCCAGCAGCCAAGACCCCGCCTTTCTGGCAGATACGCAGTATTTT. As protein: CASSQDPAFLADTQYF.

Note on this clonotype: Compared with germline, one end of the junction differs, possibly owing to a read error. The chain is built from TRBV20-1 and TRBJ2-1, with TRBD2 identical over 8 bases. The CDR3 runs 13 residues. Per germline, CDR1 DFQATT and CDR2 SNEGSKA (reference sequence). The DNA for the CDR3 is TGCAGTCGACTAGCGCTAATAACCAATGAGCGGTTCTTC. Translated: CSRLALITNERFF.

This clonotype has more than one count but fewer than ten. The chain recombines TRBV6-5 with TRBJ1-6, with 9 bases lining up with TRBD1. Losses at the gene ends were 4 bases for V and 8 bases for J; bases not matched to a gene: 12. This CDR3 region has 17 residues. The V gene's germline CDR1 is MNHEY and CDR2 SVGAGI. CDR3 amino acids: CASSFIRPGQGYSPLHF. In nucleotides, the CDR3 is TGTGCCAGCAGTTTCATTCGCCCGGGACAGGGATATTCACCCCTCCACTTT.

The CDR3 protein is CASSLEVTGVTDTQYF. The CDR3, as DNA: TGTGCCAGCAGCTTAGAAGTGACGGGGGTGACAGATACGCAGTATTTT. The rearrangement links TRBV7-2 to TRBJ2-3; possible D gene TRBD2, 6 bases. V lost 1 base and J 3 bases, leaving 14 bases between the germline ends. The CDR3 is 16 residues long. Germline CDR1 SGHTA, CDR2 FQGNSA.

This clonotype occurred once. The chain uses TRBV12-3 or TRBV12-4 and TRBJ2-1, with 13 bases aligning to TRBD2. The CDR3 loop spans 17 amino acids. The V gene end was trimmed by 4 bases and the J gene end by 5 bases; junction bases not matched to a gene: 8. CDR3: CASSSPGTSGAHNEQFF. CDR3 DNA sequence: TGTGCCAGCAGTTCTCCAGGGACTAGCGGGGCACACAATGAGCAGTTCTTC.

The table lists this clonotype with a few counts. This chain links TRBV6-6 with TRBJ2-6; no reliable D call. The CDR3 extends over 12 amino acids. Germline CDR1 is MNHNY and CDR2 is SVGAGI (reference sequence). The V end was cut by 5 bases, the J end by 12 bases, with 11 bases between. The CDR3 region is CASSVQPAVLTF. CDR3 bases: TGTGCCAGCAGTGTCCAACCGGCCGTCCTGACTTTC.

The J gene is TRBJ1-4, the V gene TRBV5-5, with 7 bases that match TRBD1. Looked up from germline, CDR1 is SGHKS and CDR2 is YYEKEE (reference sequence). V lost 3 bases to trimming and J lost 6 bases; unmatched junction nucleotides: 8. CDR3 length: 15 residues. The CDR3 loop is CASSWGKGAYEKLFF. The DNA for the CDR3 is TGTGCCAGCAGCTGGGGAAAGGGGGCGTATGAAAAACTGTTTTTT.

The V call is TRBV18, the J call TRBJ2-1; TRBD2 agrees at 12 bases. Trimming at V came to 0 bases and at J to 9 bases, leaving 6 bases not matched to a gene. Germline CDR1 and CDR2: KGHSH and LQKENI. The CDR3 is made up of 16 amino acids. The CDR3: CASSPPTLAGGTEQFF. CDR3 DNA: TGTGCCAGCTCACCACCAACACTAGCGGGGGGAACTGAGCAGTTCTTC.

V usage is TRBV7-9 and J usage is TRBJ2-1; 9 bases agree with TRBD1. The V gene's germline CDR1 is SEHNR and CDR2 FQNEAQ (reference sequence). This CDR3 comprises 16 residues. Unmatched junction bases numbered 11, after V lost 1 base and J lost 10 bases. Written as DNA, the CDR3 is TGTGCCAGCAGCTTAGATCCGGGACAGGGTTTGAACGAGCAGTTCTTC. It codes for CASSLDPGQGLNEQFF.

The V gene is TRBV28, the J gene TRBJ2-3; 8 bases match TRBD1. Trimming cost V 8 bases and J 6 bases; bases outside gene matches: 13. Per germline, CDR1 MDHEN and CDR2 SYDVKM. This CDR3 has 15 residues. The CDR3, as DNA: TGTGCCAGCGGGAACCCGGGACGACAGGGGGATACGCAGTATTTT. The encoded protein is CASGNPGRQGDTQYF.

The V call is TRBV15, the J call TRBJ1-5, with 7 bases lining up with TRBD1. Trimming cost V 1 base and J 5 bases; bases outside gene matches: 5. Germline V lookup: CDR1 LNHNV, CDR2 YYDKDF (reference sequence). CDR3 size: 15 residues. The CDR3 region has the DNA TGTGCCACCAGCAGAGCTGACAGGGTAGATCAGCCCCAGCATTTT. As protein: CATSRADRVDQPQHF.

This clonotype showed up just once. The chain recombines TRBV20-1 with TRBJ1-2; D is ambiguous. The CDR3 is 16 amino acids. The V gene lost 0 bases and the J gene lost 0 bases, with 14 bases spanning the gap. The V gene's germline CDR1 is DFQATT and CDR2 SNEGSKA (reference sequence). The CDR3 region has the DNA TGCAGTGCTAGAGATCGGGAAGACGGATCTAACTATGGCTACACCTTC. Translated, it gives CSARDREDGSNYGYTF.

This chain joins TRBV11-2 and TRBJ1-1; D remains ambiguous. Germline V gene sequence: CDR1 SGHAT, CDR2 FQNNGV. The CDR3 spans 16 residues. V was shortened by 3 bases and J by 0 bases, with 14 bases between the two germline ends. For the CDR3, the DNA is TGTGCCAGCAGCTTCAGCCCCGGGCGGATGAACACTGAAGCTTTCTTT. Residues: CASSFSPGRMNTEAFF.

The CDR3 spells CASSPPTSGGKEFF. The CDR3 nucleotides read TGTGCCAGCAGTCCCCCGACTAGCGGGGGGAAGGAGTTCTTC. The chain links TRBV6-5 to TRBJ2-1; 13 bases line up with TRBD2. This CDR3 has 14 amino acids. Germline assignment: CDR1 MNHEY and CDR2 SVGAGI. V lost 5 bases to trimming and J lost 14 bases; unmatched junction nucleotides: 9.

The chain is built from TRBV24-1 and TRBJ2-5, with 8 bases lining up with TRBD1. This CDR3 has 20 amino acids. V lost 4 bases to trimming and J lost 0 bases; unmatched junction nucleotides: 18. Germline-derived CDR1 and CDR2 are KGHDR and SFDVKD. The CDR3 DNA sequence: TGTGCCACCAGTGACCCCGGACAGGGATCACCGAACCCTAACCAAGAGACCCAGTACTTC. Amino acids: CATSDPGQGSPNPNQETQYF.

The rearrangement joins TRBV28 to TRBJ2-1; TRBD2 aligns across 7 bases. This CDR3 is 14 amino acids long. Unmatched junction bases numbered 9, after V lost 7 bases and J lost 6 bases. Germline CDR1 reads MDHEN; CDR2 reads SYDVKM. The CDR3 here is CASKTFPGGNEQFF. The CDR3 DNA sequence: TGTGCCAGCAAAACTTTCCCGGGGGGCAATGAGCAGTTCTTC.

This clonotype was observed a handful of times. In DNA form, the CDR3 reads TGTGCCAGCAGCTTATCGGCAGGGAGCGCCGGGAATGAGCAGTTCTTC. Translating gives CASSLSAGSAGNEQFF. The chain has TRBV7-2 and TRBJ2-1; possibly TRBD1 or TRBD2 for D (5 bases each). CDR1 SGHTA and CDR2 FQGNSA come from the germline V gene. V shed 2 bases and J shed 7 bases, with 18 bases lying between them. This CDR3 has 16 amino acids.

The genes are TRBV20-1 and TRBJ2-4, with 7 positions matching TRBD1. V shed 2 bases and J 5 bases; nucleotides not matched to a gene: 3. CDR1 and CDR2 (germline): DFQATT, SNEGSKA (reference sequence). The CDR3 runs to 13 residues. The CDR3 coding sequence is TGCAGTGCTAGAAGTAGGGGGCAAAACATTCAGTACTTC. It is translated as CSARSRGQNIQYF.

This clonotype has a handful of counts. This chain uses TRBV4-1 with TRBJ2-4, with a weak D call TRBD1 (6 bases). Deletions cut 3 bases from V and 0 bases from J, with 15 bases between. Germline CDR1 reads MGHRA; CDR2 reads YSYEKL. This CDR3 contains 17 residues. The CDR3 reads CASSHQTGPLAKNIQYF. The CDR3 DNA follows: TGCGCCAGCAGCCACCAGACAGGACCTCTAGCCAAAAACATTCAGTACTTC.

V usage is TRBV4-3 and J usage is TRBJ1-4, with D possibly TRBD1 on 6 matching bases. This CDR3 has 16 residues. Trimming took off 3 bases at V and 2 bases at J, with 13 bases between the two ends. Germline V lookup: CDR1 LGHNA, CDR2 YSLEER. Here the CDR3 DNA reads TGCGCCAGCAGCCACTCAACAGGGAGCACTAATGAAAAACTGTTTTTT. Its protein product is CASSHSTGSTNEKLFF.

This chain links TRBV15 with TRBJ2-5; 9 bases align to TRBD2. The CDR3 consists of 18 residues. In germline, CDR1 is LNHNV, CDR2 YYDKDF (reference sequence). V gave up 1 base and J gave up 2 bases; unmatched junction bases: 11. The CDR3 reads CATSRALSSGASQETQYF. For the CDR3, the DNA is TGTGCCACCAGCAGAGCTCTCTCTAGCGGGGCCTCACAAGAGACCCAGTACTTC.

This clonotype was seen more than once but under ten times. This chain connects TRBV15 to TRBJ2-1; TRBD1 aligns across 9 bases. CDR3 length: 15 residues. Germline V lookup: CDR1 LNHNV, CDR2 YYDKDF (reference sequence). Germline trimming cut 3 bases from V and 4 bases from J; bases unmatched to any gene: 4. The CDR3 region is CATSSADRGYNEQFF. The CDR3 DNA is TGTGCCACCAGCAGCGCTGACAGGGGGTACAATGAGCAGTTCTTC.

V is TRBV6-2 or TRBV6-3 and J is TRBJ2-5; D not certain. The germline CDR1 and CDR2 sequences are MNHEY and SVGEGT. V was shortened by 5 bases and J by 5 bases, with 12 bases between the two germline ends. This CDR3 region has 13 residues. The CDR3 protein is CASSDHFVETQYF. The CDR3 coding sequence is TGTGCCAGCAGTGACCACTTTGTGGAGACCCAGTACTTC.

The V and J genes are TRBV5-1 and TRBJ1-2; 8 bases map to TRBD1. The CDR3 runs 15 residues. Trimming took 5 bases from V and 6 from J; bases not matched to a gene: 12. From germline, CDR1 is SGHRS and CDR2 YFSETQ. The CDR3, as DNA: TGCGCCAGCAGGAGGACAGGGACATTATTCGATGGCTACACCTTC. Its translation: CASRRTGTLFDGYTF.

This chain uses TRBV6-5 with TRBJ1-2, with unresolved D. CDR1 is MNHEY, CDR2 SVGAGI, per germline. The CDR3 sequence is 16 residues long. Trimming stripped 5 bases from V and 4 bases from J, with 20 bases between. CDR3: CASSPRGQLKFYGYTF. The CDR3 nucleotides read TGTGCCAGCAGTCCGCGTGGGCAGCTTAAGTTCTATGGCTACACCTTC.